These 14 T cell receptor beta chains share one sample of origin, sequenced in a study of shared clonotypes between healthy human individuals (dated by TCRdb to the early 2020s). The library was prepared using the immunoSEQ multiplex PCR assay. TCRdb provides this immuneACCESS table in a form limited to in-frame rearrangements. Some clones are lacking; in checked studies, under half of them reflect an unresolved V gene, and why the rest are absent is not known. Present in this sample are under 2.5 million clones, 85% to 95% of which were seen just once. Clones ranked in the top ten supply 0.3% to 0.45% of the sample. Sequencing was carried out using naive CD4+ T cells from PBMCs. The cell subset or site label, read with the paper, signifies: CD45RA+ positively selected. The receptor set was obtained from a man between 18 and 35 years old in good health. Some clones in this sample may be carry-over from other donors' samples.

The chain recombines TRBV5-1 with TRBJ1-4; D may be TRBD1 (6 bases). The CDR3 length is 15 residues. The germline CDR1 and CDR2 sequences are SGHRS and YFSETQ. Trimming left V 0 bases short and J 6 bases short, with 12 bases between. The CDR3 nucleotides read TGCGCCAGCAGCTTGGAGTTGGGGGCGCATGAAAAACTGTTTTTT. Translating gives CASSLELGAHEKLFF.

The V gene is TRBV27, the J gene TRBJ1-2; 9 nucleotides align to TRBD1. Germline CDR1 and CDR2: MNHEY and SMNVEV (reference sequence). This CDR3 has 14 amino acids. Losses at the gene ends were 5 bases for V and 8 bases for J; bases not matched to a gene: 9. CDR3 sequence (DNA): TGTGCCAGCAGTCCAGGGGACAGGGCGGGGGGCTACACCTTC. Residues: CASSPGDRAGGYTF.

J is TRBJ2-7 and V is TRBV27; TRBD2 aligns across 7 bases. CDR1 and CDR2 from the germline V gene are MNHEY and SMNVEV (reference sequence). The CDR3 consists of 15 residues. Germline trimming cut 3 bases from V and 5 bases from J; bases unmatched to any gene: 10. CDR3 residues: CASSFVAGDFNEQYF. CDR3 DNA: TGTGCCAGCAGTTTTGTCGCGGGAGATTTCAACGAGCAGTACTTC.

Turning to this clone: Other DNA sequences within the sample encode an identical CDR3. The chain is built from TRBV5-1 and TRBJ1-5, with 8 bases matching TRBD1. Germline V gene sequence: CDR1 SGHRS, CDR2 YFSETQ. The V segment lost 3 bases and the J segment 6 bases; nucleotides outside the gene matches: 5. The CDR3 loop spans 14 amino acids. CDR3 sequence: CASSSGQGGQPQHF. The CDR3 DNA follows: TGCGCCAGCAGCTCAGGACAGGGCGGTCAGCCCCAGCATTTT.

The chain joins TRBV6-6 to TRBJ2-5; the match to TRBD2 covers 13 bases. The V gene's germline CDR1 is MNHNY and CDR2 SVGAGI (reference sequence). V was clipped by 2 bases and J by 2 bases; unmatched bases: 2. The CDR3 spans 16 residues. Here the CDR3 reads CASSYPTSGRQETQYF. In nucleotides, the CDR3 is TGTGCCAGCAGTTACCCGACTAGCGGGAGGCAAGAGACCCAGTACTTC.

The chain is built from TRBV28 and TRBJ1-2; TRBD1 is a possible D gene (5 bases). V was cut by 7 bases and J by 7 bases, with 22 bases left in between. CDR3 length equals 15 residues. From germline, CDR1 is MDHEN and CDR2 SYDVKM. CDR3 in DNA: TGTGCCAGCAAAACAGCCGGGACGCCATTCGTTGGCTACACCTTC. The encoded protein is CASKTAGTPFVGYTF.

The gene calls are TRBV19 and TRBJ1-1; the D is unclear. Germline assignment: CDR1 LNHDA and CDR2 SQIVND (reference sequence). Trimming removed 7 bases from V and 0 bases from J, with 9 bases in between. The CDR3 covers 13 residues. The CDR3 loop is CASINNLNTEAFF. The CDR3, as DNA: TGTGCCAGTATTAACAATTTGAACACTGAAGCTTTCTTT.

CDR3 amino acids: CASWTSGNSYEQYF. CDR3 coding DNA: TGTGCCAGCTGGACTAGCGGAAACTCCTACGAGCAGTACTTC. The rearrangement uses TRBV28 and TRBJ2-5, with 10 nucleotides matching TRBD2. TRBJ2-7 explains the end of the DNA better; the J call may be wrong. The germline gives CDR1 MDHEN, CDR2 SYDVKM. The CDR3 length is 14 residues.

This chain connects TRBV27 to TRBJ2-1; the D gene could be TRBD1 or TRBD2 (6 bases each). Trimming took 6 bases from V and 6 from J, leaving 18 bases between them. Germline V CDR1 and CDR2: MNHEY, SMNVEV (reference sequence). The CDR3 runs to 15 residues. Here the CDR3 DNA reads TGTGCCAGCAGCTCGCCCGGGGGCTACTTCAATGAGCAGTTCTTC. This translates into CASSSPGGYFNEQFF.

J is TRBJ2-3 and V is TRBV7-9, with D maybe TRBD1 (5 bases). The germline gives CDR1 SEHNR, CDR2 FQNEAQ (reference sequence). The CDR3 has 16 amino acids. The V and J ends lost 3 bases and 0 bases respectively, with 13 bases between them. The CDR3 region has the DNA TGTGCCAGCAGCTTTAAGGGGCCGACTAGCACAGATACGCAGTATTTT. It yields the protein CASSFKGPTSTDTQYF.

On this clone: This CDR3 is also generated by other DNA sequences in the sample. The V gene is TRBV2, the J gene TRBJ1-1; D remains unclear. In germline, CDR1 is SNHLY, CDR2 FYNNEI. The CDR3 has 13 residues. V lost 8 bases and J lost 2, with 12 bases in between. CDR3 protein: CASVRTGNTEAFF. DNA of the CDR3: TGTGCCAGCGTTAGGACGGGTAACACTGAAGCTTTCTTT.

This rearrangement joins TRBV7-9 to TRBJ1-2, with 8 positions matching TRBD1. V trimming: 7 bases; J trimming: 8 bases; junction bases outside the gene matches: 9. Germline V CDR1 and CDR2: SEHNR, FQNEAQ (reference sequence). The CDR3 is made up of 13 amino acids. CDR3: CASNRQGFNGYTF. In DNA form, the CDR3 reads TGTGCCAGCAACAGACAGGGGTTTAACGGCTACACCTTC.

V usage is TRBV5-4 and J usage is TRBJ2-1; TRBD2 matches at 12 bases. Trimming cost V 4 bases and J 0 bases; bases outside gene matches: 8. This CDR3 contains 18 residues. Germline V gene lookup returns CDR1 SGHNT and CDR2 YYREEE (reference sequence). This CDR3 reads CASSGPPSGRVSYNEQFF. In nucleotides, the CDR3 is TGTGCCAGCAGCGGCCCCCCTAGCGGGAGGGTCTCCTACAATGAGCAGTTCTTC.

The rearrangement links TRBV29-1 to TRBJ1-3; 11 bases match TRBD1. The trim removed 5 bases at V and 2 bases at J, leaving 5 bases unmatched. The CDR3 runs to 15 residues. Per germline, CDR1 SQVTM and CDR2 ANQGSEA. CDR3 nucleotide sequence: TGCAGCGTTCGGGACAGGGGGGTGACTGGAAACACCATATATTTT. Its translation is CSVRDRGVTGNTIYF.